This TCR beta chain was recovered during a study of OX40 agonist ivuxolimab in advanced cancers. Study context: Patients were infused with ivuxolimab every 2 weeks at 0.01 to 10 mg/kg. In three patients, partial responses were observed, one with hepatocellular carcinoma and two with cutaneous melanoma.

Only in-frame clones appear in the TCRdb table, and some are missing; sequencing was by immunoSEQ multiplex PCR. This sample has 10,000 to 15,000 clones, with 90% found just once. The CDR3 sequence is 16 residues long. Germline assignment: CDR1 GTSNPN and CDR2 SVGIG (reference sequence). V lost 5 bases and J lost 5, with 21 bases in between. This sequence joins TRBV30 and TRBJ2-2; possible D gene TRBD1, 6 bases. This receptor was taken from an adult with an advanced solid tumor such as melanoma, head and neck, liver or kidney cancer. Sequenced here: CD4+ or CD8+ T cells sorted from blood, sampled in a trial of the OX40 agonist ivuxolimab. In DNA form, the CDR3 reads TGTGCCTGGCGCGACGATTGGCAGGGGTGGACCGGGGAGCTGTTTTTT. The encoded protein is CAWRDDWQGWTGELFF.